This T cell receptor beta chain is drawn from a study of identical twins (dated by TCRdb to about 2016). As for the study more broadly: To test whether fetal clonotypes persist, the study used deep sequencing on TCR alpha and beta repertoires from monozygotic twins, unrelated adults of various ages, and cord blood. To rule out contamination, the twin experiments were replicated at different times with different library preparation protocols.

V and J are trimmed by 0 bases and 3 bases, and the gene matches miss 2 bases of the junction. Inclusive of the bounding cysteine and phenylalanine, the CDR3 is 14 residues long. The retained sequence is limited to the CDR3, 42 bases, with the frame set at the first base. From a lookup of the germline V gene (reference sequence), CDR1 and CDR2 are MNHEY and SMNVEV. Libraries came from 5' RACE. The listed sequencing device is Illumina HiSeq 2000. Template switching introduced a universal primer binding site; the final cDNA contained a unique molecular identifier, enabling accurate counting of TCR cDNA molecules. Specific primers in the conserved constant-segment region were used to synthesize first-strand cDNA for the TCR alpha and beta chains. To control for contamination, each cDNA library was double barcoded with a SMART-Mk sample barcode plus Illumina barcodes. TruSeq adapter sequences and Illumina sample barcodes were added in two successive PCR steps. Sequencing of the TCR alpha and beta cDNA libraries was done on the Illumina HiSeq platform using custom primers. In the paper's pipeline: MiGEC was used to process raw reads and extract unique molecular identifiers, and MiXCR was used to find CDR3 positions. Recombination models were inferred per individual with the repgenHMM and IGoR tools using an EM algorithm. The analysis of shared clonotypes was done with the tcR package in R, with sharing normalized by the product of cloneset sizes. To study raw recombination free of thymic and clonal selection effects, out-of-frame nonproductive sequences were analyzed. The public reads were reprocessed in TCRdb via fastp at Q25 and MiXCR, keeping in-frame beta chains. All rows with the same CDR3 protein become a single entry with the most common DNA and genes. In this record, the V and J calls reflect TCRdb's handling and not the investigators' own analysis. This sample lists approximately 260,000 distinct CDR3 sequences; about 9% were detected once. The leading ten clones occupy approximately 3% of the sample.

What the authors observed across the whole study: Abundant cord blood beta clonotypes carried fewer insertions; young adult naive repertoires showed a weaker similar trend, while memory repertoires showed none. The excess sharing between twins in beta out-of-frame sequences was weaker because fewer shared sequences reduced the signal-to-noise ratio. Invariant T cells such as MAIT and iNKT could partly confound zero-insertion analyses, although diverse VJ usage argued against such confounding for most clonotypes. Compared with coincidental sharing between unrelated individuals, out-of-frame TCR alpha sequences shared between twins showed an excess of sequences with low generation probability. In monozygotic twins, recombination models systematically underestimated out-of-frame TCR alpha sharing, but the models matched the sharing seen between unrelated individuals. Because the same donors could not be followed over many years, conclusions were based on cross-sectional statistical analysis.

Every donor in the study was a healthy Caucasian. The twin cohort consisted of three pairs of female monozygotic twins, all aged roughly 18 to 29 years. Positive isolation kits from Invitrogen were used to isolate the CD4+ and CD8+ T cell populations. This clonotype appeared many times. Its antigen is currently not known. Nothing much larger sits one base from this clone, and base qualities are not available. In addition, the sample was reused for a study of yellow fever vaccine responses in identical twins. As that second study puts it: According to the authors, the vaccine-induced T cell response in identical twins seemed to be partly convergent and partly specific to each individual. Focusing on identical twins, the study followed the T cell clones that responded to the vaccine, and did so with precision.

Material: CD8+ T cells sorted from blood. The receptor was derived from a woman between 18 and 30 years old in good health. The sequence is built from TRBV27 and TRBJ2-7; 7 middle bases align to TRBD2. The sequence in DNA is TGTGCCAGCAGTTTATCTGGGAGGGACTACGAGCAGTACTTC. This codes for CASSLSGRDYEQYF.